A selection of T cell receptor beta chains follows, all from one sample in a study of molecular identifiers for immune sequencing clone quantification. TCRdb independently ran MiXCR on the PCR reads; one entry per CDR3 protein. Altogether some 590,000 distinct CDR3 sequences are present, 25% being singletons, with the ten largest covering 0.6% to 0.9%. Input material: naive CD8+ T cells from blood, with Jurkat cell RNA spiked in. All receptors come from a human donor in good health. Some libraries in this study had Jurkat cell RNA spiked in. Each CDR3 is given without its conserved first and last residue. D genes are given only for firm matches. Clone size is stated in some rows and not others, as once, few, many or a class when expanded.

D	size	V	CDR3
NA	NA	TRBV12-3/TRBV12-4	ASKPGLPNGYGYT
TRBD2	NA	TRBV15	ATSIGLGTDTQY
NA	many	TRBV28	ASARAPLDTDTQY
NA	many	TRBV19	ASSIGFNQPQH
TRBD2	NA	TRBV4-3	ASSHSTTSGGADEQF
TRBD2	many	TRBV7-6	ASSFSGGGEQY
NA	few	TRBV25-1	ASSGRQAILYEQY
NA	NA	TRBV27	ASSLSSDRLVGPGYEQY
NA	NA	TRBV15	ATSRKGGGWETQY
NA	NA	TRBV20-1	SARSRGTHSGANVLT
TRBD2	few	TRBV5-1	ASSSEREVADTQY
NA	few	TRBV7-3	ASSLTMGREQY
NA	many	TRBV7-6	ASSLDKISPLH
TRBD2	many	TRBV9	ASSATLAGVGTDTQY
NA	NA	TRBV19	ASSIDPDLVTDTQY
NA	many	TRBV4-1	ASSLDAATMNTEAF
TRBD2	many	TRBV6-2/TRBV6-3	ASFTSGADTQY
NA	many	TRBV4-3	ASSQEVSLNTEAF
TRBD1	few	TRBV7-9	ASTQGQGAYEQY
NA	few	TRBV6-1	ASSVLGQHQPQH
TRBD2	many	TRBV7-2	ASSLKLAGGRADTQY
TRBD1	many	TRBV4-1	ASSQVTGGYYNEQF
NA	many	TRBV4-2	ASSQENSVSYEQY
TRBD2	NA	TRBV4-3	ASSQQTSGVHCEQY
NA	NA	TRBV30	AWNRNSYEPS
TRBD2	NA	TRBV3-1	ASSQLTSGGADETQY
NA	NA	TRBV7-2	ASSSTYEPC